This T cell receptor beta chain was recovered during a study of vaccination and CD4 T cells after COVID-19. Study details: In the control cultures, a CEFX pool, an HIV-1 Nef pool, or no peptide was supplied.

At the Johns Hopkins FTIC core, DNA taken from cultured CD4+ T cells was sequenced by way of the Oncomine TCR Beta short-read assay. Cultured CD4+ T cells were the source of extracted genomic DNA. TCRdb ran MiXCR on the PCR reads and lists one entry per CDR3 protein. This table has 20,000 to 25,000 distinct CDR3 sequences, 30% to 45% appearing once. On this clonotype itself: Its antigen is currently unknown.

The treatment was: approximately nine-day PBMC culture with coronavirus spike peptide pools or control peptides (ViraFEST assay). Sequenced material: CD4+ T cells from blood, cultured in vitro, taken before SARS-CoV-2 vaccination. The TCR originated in a human donor who had recovered from COVID-19.

CDR3 bases: TGTGCCAGCAGCTTGAGTCCCGAGCAGTACTTC. As protein: CASSLSPEQYF. The chain joins TRBV5-8 to TRBJ2-7, with D unresolved. Germline loops: CDR1 SGHTS, CDR2 YDEGEE. There are 11 residues in the CDR3. V dropped 1 base and J dropped 6 bases, with 5 bases sitting between them.